By frequency in the sample, the clone carrying this T cell receptor beta chain is medium-sized (0.01 to 0.1%). A much more abundant neighbour one base away suggests this may be a read error. This CDR3 region has 16 residues. Germline V gene sequence: CDR1 SEHNR, CDR2 FQNEAQ (reference sequence). TCRdb analysed the PCR reads with MiXCR anew, one entry per CDR3 protein. The repertoire consists of approximately 15,000 distinct CDR3 sequences, with 45% to 50% occurring once and the leading ten covering roughly 17%. The data were obtained in a study of tumor-infiltrating lymphocytes in oesophageal squamous cell carcinoma.

The clonotype comes from a male donor with esophageal squamous cell carcinoma. Specimen: esophageal tumor tissue. The chain couples TRBV7-9 to TRBJ2-7; 10 nucleotides match TRBD2. The CDR3 here is CVTRRASGRGGNEQYF. The CDR3 DNA sequence: TGTGTTACGCGACGGGCTAGCGGGAGAGGGGGGAATGAGCAGTACTTC.